This T cell receptor (beta chain) was captured by sequencing in a study of blood T cell repertoires in COVID-19 (dated by TCRdb to the early 2020s). About the study as a whole: Collaborator samples came from the United States, Italy and Spain and covered acute and convalescent phases of COVID-19. The prospective study material was composed of cDNA or gDNA derived from T cells, B-cell-depleted T cells, or PBMCs. Deeply sampled blood TCRbeta repertoires from subjects exposed to, actively infected with, or recovered from COVID-19 were included in the dataset. The repertoires were released in a freely available public database meant as a resource for research on the immune response to SARS-CoV-2. Samples were obtained from the ongoing ImmuneRACE study (first 160 participants) and from 950 to 1,500 subjects provided by 6 global collaborators. Nearly every sample came with metadata listing a de-identified subject ID, COVID-19 status, age in years and sex. HLA class I and class II types, where available, came from metadata supplied by the sample provider rather than from assay-based typing. What the work shows at the level of the full study, not this receptor alone: The amount of clinical and demographic metadata varied by source and participant and was provided uncurated.

From the germline V gene, CDR1 is SGHTA and CDR2 is FQGNSA. The CDR3 has 12 amino acids, counting the end cysteine and phenylalanine. This entry keeps only the CDR3 DNA: 36 bases, framed from base 1. Relative to germline, V is 4 bases shorter and J is 4 bases shorter, with 7 bases between their ends. About this clone: Its antigen remains undetermined. Within one base of it there is no much larger clone, and no base qualities were kept.

TCRbeta CDR3 regions were amplified from genomic DNA using the immunoSEQ Assay, a bias-controlled multiplex PCR. The authors' pipeline ran thus. Within the assay, amplification of reference gene primers was used to estimate how many nucleated cells each sample contained. To quantify the absolute abundance of each unique TCRbeta CDR3 rearrangement, sequence reads were collapsed and filtered. For each sample, productive Simpson clonality was calculated as the square root of Simpson's diversity index over productive rearrangements. Held by TCRdb, this immuneACCESS table contains in-frame sequences only and omits some clones. Under half of the omission traces to an unresolved V gene where checked; the cause of the rest is unknown. That table is the source of V, J and clone size, and D and trimming were worked out from the DNA. For this sample there are approximately 240,000 clones; approximately 83% appear just once. The ten biggest clones cover 1.3% of the sample.

Enrolling through a virtual design, the prospective study's participants ranged in age from roughly 18 to 89 years and lived across roughly 23 United States geographic areas. In the prospective study, cohorts were assigned on the basis of participant-reported clinical history obtained from a screening survey and a study questionnaire. Mobile phlebotomists in the prospective study collected whole blood, serum and a nasopharyngeal or oropharyngeal swab from every participant. Prospective study participants could optionally give additional blood draws and questionnaires over an approximately two-month period. Prospective study blood samples were shipped either frozen or at room temperature before DNA extraction.

This chain is built from TRBV7-2 and TRBJ1-2, with no confident D gene call. This TCR came from a middle-aged woman with acute COVID-19. The sample taken for sequencing was PBMCs or T cells enriched from blood (not recorded which). This receptor carries the CDR3 CASSSDTYGYTF. The DNA sequence is TGTGCCAGCAGCTCTGACACCTATGGCTACACCTTC.